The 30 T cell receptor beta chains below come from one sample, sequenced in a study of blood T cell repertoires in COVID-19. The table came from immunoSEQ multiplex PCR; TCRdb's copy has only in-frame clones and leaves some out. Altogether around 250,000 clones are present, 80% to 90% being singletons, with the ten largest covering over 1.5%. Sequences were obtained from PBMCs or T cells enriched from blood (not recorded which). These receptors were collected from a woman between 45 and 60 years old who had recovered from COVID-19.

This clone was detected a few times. This chain's CDR3 is CASSRWGRGNTEAFF. CDR3 coding DNA: TGTGCCAGTAGTAGGTGGGGCAGGGGGAACACTGAAGCTTTCTTT. V usage is TRBV19 and J usage is TRBJ1-1; D possibly corresponds to TRBD1 (6 bases). The V gene lost 4 bases and the J gene lost 1 base, with 13 bases spanning the gap. This CDR3 region has 15 residues. Germline loops: CDR1 LNHDA, CDR2 SQIVND (reference sequence).

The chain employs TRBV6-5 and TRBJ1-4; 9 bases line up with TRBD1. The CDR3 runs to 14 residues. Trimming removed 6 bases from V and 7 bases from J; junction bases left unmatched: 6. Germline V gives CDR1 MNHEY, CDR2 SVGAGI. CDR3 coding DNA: TGTGCCAGCAGAGAGGGACAGGGAGGTGAAAAACTGTTTTTT. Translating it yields CASREGQGGEKLFF.

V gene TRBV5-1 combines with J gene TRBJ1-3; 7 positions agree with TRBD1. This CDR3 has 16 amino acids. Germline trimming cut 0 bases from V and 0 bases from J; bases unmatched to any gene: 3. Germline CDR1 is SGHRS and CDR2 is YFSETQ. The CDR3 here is CASSLGQGVSGNTIYF. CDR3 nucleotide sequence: TGCGCCAGCAGCTTGGGACAGGGAGTCTCTGGAAACACCATATATTTT.

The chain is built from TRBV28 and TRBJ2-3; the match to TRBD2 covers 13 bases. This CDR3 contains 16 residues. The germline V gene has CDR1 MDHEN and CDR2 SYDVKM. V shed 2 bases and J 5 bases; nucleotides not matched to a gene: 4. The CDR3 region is CASSLPGLAGLDTQYF. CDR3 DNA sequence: TGTGCCAGCAGTTTACCGGGACTAGCGGGATTAGATACGCAGTATTTT.

CDR3 bases: TGTGCCATCAGTGAGTTGCAGTATAATTCACCCCTCCACTTT. This sequence encodes CAISELQYNSPLHF. The chain is built from TRBV10-3 and TRBJ1-6; D gene uncertain. Germline loops: CDR1 ENHRY, CDR2 SYGVKD. CDR3 length: 14 amino acids. V was clipped by 1 base and J by 4 bases, with 5 bases between them.

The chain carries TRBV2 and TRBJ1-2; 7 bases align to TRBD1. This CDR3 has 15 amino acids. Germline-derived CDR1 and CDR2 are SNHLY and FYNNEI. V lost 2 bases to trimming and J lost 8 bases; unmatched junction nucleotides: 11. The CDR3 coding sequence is TGTGCCAGCAGTGAAAAAAGGGGGCAAGGTGACGGCTACACCTTC. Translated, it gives CASSEKRGQGDGYTF.

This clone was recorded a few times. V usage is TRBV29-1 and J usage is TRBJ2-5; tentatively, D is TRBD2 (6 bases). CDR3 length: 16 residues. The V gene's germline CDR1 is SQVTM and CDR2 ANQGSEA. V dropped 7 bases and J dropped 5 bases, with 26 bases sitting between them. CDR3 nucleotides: TGCAGCGGCCAGTTCGGGACGGGAGAACGAGGGGAGACCCAGTACTTC. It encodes CSGQFGTGERGETQYF. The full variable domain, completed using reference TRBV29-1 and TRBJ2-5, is SAVISQKPSRDICQRGTSLTIQCQVDSQVTMMFWYRQQPGQSLTLIATANQGSEATYESGFVIDKFPISRPNLTFSTLTVSNMSPEDSSIYLCSGQFGTGERGETQYFGPGTRLLVL.

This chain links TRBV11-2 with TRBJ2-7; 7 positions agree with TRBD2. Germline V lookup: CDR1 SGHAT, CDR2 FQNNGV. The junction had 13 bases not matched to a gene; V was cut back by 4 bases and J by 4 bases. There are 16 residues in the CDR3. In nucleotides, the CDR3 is TGTGCCAGCAGCTGGTTTGTTTCCGGGAGGATTTACGAGCAGTACTTC. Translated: CASSWFVSGRIYEQYF.

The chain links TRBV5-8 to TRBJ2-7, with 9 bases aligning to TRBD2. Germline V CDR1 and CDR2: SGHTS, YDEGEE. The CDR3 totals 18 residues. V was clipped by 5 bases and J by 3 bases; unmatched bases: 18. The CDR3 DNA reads TGTGCCAGCAGTGGGGTTAGCGGGAGCTCCAAGGAGTACTACGAGCAGTACTTC. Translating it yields CASSGVSGSSKEYYEQYF.

The chain's CDR3 is CASSLSGDSNQPQHF. Here the CDR3 DNA reads TGTGCCAGCAGTTTATCGGGAGATAGCAATCAGCCCCAGCATTTT. V gene TRBV27 combines with J gene TRBJ1-5; the D is unclear. The CDR3 runs to 15 residues. CDR1 and CDR2 (germline): MNHEY, SMNVEV (reference sequence). The V end lost 0 bases, the J end lost 0 bases, and 6 bases lay between the germline ends.

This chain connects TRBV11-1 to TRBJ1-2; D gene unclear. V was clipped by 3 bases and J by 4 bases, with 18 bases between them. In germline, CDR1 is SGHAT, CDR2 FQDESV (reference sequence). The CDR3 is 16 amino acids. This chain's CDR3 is CASSFFAGGGIYGYTF. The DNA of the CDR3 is TGTGCCAGCAGCTTTTTTGCGGGCGGTGGGATCTATGGCTACACCTTC.

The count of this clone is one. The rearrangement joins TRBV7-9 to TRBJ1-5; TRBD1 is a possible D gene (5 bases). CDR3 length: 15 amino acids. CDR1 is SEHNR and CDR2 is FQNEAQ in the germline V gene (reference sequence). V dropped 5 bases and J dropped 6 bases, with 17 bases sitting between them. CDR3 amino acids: CASSRLGGIGQPQHF. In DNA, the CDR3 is TGTGCCAGCAGCCGCCTCGGGGGGATTGGTCAGCCCCAGCATTTT.

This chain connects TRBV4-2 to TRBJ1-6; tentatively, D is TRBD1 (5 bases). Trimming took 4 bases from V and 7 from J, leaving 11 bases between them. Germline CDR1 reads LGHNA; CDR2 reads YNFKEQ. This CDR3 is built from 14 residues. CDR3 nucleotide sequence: TGTGCCAGCAGCCCCCTCAGGGAAAATTCACCCCTCCACTTT. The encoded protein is CASSPLRENSPLHF.

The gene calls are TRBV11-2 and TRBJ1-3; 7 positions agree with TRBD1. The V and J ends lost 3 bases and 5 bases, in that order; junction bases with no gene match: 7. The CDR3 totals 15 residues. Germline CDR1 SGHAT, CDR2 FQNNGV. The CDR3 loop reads CASSFTGTDRNTIYF. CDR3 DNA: TGTGCCAGCAGCTTTACTGGGACAGATAGAAACACCATATATTTT.

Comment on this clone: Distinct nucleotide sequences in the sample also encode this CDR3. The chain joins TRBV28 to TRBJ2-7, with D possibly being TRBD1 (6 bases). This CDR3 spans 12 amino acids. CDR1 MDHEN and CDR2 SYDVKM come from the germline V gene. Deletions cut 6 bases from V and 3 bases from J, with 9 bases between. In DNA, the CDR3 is TGTGCCAGCAGCCTCAGGGGCTACGAGCAGTACTTC. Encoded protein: CASSLRGYEQYF.

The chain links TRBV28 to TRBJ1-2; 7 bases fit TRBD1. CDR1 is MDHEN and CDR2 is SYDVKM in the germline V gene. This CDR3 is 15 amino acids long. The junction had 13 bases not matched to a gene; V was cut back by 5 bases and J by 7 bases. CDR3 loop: CASSTGTEKRGGYTF. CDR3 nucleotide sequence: TGTGCCAGCAGTACCGGGACAGAGAAGAGGGGTGGCTACACCTTC.

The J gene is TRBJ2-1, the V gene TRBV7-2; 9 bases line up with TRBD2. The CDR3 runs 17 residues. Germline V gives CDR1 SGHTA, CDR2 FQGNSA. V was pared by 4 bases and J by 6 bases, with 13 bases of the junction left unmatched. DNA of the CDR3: TGTGCCAGCAGCTCCCATGCCGGGACTAGCCTGGGCAATGAGCAGTTCTTC. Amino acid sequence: CASSSHAGTSLGNEQFF.

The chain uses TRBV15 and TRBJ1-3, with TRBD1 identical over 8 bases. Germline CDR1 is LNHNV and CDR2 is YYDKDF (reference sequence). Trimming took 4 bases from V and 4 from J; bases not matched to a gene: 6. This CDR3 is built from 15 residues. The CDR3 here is CATSNDRGGGNTIYF. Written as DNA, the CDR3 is TGTGCCACCAGCAACGACAGGGGTGGCGGAAACACCATATATTTT.

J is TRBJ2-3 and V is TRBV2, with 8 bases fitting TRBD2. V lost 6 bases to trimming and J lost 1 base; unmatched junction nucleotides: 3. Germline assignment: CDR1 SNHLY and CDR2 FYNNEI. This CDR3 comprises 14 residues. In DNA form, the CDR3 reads TGTGCCAGCAGACTAGCGGCCCGCACAGATACGCAGTATTTT. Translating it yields CASRLAARTDTQYF.

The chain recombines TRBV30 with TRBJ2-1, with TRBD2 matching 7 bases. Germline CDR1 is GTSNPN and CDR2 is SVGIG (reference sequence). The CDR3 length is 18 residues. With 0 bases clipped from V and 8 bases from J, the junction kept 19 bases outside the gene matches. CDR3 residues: CAWSVRPRPAGVFHEQFF. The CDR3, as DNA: TGTGCCTGGAGTGTACGCCCCCGCCCCGCGGGAGTTTTCCATGAGCAGTTCTTC.

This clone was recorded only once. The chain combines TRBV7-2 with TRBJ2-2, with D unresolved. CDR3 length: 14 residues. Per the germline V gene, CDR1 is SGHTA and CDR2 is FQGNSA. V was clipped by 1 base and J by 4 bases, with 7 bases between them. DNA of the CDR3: TGTGCCAGCAGCTTAGTCTATCTCACCGGGGAGCTGTTTTTT. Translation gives CASSLVYLTGELFF.

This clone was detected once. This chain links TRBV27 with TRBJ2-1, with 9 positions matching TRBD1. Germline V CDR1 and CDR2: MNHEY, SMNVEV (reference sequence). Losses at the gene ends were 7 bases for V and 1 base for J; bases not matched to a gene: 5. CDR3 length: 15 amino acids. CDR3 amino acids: CASTHDRGSYNEQFF. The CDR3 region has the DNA TGTGCCAGCACTCATGACAGGGGGTCCTACAATGAGCAGTTCTTC.

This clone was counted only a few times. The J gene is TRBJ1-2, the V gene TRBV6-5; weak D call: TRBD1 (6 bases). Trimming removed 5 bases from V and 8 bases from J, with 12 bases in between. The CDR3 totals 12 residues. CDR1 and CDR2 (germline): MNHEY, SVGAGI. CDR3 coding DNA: TGTGCCAGCAGTACCACAGGGCGAGGCTACACCTTC. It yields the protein CASSTTGRGYTF.

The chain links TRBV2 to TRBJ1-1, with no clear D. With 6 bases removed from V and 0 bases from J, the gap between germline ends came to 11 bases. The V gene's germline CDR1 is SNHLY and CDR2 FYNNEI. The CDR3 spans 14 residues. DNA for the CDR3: TGTGCCAGCAGAATAGAAAGAATGAACACTGAAGCTTTCTTT. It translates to CASRIERMNTEAFF.

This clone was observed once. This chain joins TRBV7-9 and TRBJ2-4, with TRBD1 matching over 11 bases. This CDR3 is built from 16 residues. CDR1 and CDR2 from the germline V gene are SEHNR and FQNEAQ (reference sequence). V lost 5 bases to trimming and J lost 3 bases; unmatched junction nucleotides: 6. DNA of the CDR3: TGTGCCAGCAGCCCGGGACAGGGGGAAGTCAAAAACATTCAGTACTTC. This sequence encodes CASSPGQGEVKNIQYF. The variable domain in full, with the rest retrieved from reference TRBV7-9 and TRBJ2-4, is DTGVSQNPRHKITKRGQNVTFRCDPISEHNRLYWYRQTLGQGPEFLTYFQNEAQLEKSRLLSDRFSAERPKGSFSTLEIQRTEQGDSAMYLCASSPGQGEVKNIQYFGAGTRLSVL.

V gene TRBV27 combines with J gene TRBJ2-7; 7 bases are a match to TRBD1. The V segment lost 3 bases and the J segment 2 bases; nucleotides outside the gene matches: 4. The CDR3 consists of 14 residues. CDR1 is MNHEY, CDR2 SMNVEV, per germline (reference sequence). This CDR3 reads CASSFRQGPYEQYF. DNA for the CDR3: TGTGCCAGCAGTTTTCGACAGGGTCCCTACGAGCAGTACTTC.

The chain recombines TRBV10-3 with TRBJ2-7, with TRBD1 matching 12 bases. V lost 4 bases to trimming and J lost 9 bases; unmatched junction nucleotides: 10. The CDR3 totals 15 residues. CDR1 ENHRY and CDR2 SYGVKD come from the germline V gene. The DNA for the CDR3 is TGTGCCATCAGTGGAGGGACAGGGGGCTTAGACGGGCAGTACTTC. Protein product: CAISGGTGGLDGQYF.

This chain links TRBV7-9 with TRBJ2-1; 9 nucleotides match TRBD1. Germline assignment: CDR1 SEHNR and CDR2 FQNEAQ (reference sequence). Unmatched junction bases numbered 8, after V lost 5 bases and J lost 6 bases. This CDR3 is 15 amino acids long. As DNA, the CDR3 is TGTGCCAGCAGCATGGGACAGGGCCTTAGCAATGAGCAGTTCTTC. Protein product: CASSMGQGLSNEQFF.

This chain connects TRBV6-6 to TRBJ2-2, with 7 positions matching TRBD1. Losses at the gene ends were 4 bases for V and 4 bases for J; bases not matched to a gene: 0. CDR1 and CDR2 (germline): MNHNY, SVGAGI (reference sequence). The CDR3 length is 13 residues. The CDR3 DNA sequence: TGTGCCAGCAGTTGGGACAGCACCGGGGAGCTGTTTTTT. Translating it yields CASSWDSTGELFF.

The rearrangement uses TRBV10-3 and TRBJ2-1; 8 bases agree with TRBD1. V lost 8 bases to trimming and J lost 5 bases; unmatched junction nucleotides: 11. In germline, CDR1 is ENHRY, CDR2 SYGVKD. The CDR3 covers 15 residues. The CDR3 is CAIERQGRNNNEQFF. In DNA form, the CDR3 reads TGTGCCATCGAAAGACAGGGGCGAAACAACAATGAGCAGTTCTTC.